The sequence of this T cell receptor beta chain was determined in a study of blood T cell repertoires in COVID-19. This CDR3 has 14 amino acids. CDR1 and CDR2 (germline): MRHNA, SNTAGT. With V trimmed by 6 bases and J by 7 bases, 7 bases remained unmatched. This clone was recorded only once. Libraries were prepared by immunoSEQ multiplex PCR; TCRdb keeps only in-frame clonotypes and omits some of them. The sample yields about 230,000 clones, around 80% seen once. Sequences were obtained from peripheral blood. The sequence was obtained from a woman aged 30 to 39 with COVID-19, enrolled during active disease. This chain connects TRBV6-4 to TRBJ2-1, with 9 nucleotides matching TRBD1. The CDR3, as DNA: TGTGCCAGCAGCGGGGACAGGGTGTCGAATGAGCAGTTCTTC. The encoded protein is CASSGDRVSNEQFF.